The sequence of this TCR beta chain was determined in a study of blood T cell repertoires in COVID-19. Study information: Sources were T cells, B-cell-depleted T cells, or PBMCs; the material itself was cDNA or gDNA.

In the authors' methods: Amplification from reference gene primers served as the basis for estimated nucleated cell counts. Clones were read by immunoSEQ multiplex PCR, and TCRdb kept only the in-frame ones, dropping some. V and J calls and clone size follow that table, whereas D and trimming were derived from the DNA. The sample lists a few hundred thousand clones, approximately 83% seen once, with around 1.8% in the top ten. Either two negative PCRs, clearance, or symptom resolution qualified Cohort 3 donors as recovered. CDR3 size: 13 residues. The J segment lost 5 bases and the V segment lost 5 bases, leaving 4 bases of the junction unmatched. Per germline, CDR1 SGHTA and CDR2 FQGNSA.

The TCR sequence derives from a woman between 50 and 59 years old who had recovered from COVID-19. Sequencing was carried out using PBMCs or T cells enriched from blood (not recorded which). The rearrangement links TRBV7-2 to TRBJ1-2; 8 bases map to TRBD1. As DNA, the CDR3 is TGTGCCAGCAGCCCCGACAGGGGATATGGCTACACCTTC. Translating gives CASSPDRGYGYTF. The full variable domain, in which reference TRBV7-2 and TRBJ1-2 provide the parts outside the CDR3, is GAGVSQSPSNKVTEKGKDVELRCDPISGHTALYWYRQSLGQGLEFLIYFQGNSAPDKSGLPSDRFSAERTGGSVSTLTIQRTQQEDSAVYLCASSPDRGYGYTFGSGTRLTVV.